The 16 T cell receptor beta chains below all came from one sample that was sequenced in a study of T-cell reconstitution after alpha-beta-depleted transplantation in children. During its preparation, the TCRbeta library received unique molecular identifiers. TCRdb reprocessed the PCR reads with MiXCR, giving one entry per CDR3 protein. The data show about 1,000,000 distinct CDR3 sequences, with roughly 29% seen just once and roughly 31% held by the top ten. The sequences come from PBMCs, mostly from graft donor cells, collected 360 days after TCRalphabeta/CD19-depleted stem cell transplant. These receptors came from a boy under two years old who had a stem cell transplant for SCID, so the T cells may come from the graft donor.

The chain couples TRBV5-6 to TRBJ2-7; perhaps D is TRBD1 or TRBD2 (5 bases each). This CDR3 spans 15 amino acids. Trimming took 2 bases from V and 7 from J, leaving 19 bases between them. In germline, CDR1 is SGHDT, CDR2 YYEEEE. The CDR3: CASSFAGTARREQYF. CDR3 nucleotide sequence: TGTGCCAGCAGCTTTGCCGGGACGGCCAGAAGGGAGCAGTACTTC.

This clonotype appeared a few times. The rearrangement joins TRBV20-1 to TRBJ2-3; tentatively, D is TRBD2 (6 bases). V lost 7 bases and J 5 bases, leaving 16 bases between the germline ends. The germline CDR1 and CDR2 sequences are DFQATT and SNEGSKA (reference sequence). The CDR3 is made up of 13 amino acids. The CDR3 reads CSGAGYPKDTQYF. As DNA, the CDR3 is TGCAGTGGGGCGGGATATCCTAAAGATACGCAGTATTTT.

This chain joins TRBV4-3 and TRBJ2-1; D not certain. The CDR3 contains 14 residues. Trimming removed 5 bases at V and 8 bases at J, with 16 bases between. Germline loops: CDR1 LGHNA, CDR2 YSLEER. The DNA of the CDR3 is TGCGCCAGCAGCTCCCGACAAGGACGGCATGAGCAGTTCTTC. This codes for CASSSRQGRHEQFF.

This rearrangement joins TRBV6-1 to TRBJ1-5; 7 nucleotides line up with TRBD1. After removal of 6 bases from V and 9 bases from J, the junction contained 2 bases not matched to a gene. Per germline, CDR1 MNHNS and CDR2 SASEGT. The CDR3 is 11 amino acids. This CDR3 is CASRDRWPQHF. The DNA of the CDR3 is TGTGCCAGCAGGGACAGGTGGCCCCAGCATTTT.

To note about this clonotype: The junction does not match germline at one end; this may be a read error. The chain is built from TRBV5-6 and TRBJ2-7, with a possible D match to TRBD1 (5 bases). Germline values: CDR1 SGHDT, CDR2 YYEEEE. The CDR3 extends over 13 amino acids. The CDR3 reads CAISHTGLYEQYF. The DNA of the CDR3 is TGTGCCATCAGCCACACAGGCCTCTACGAGCAGTACTTC.

The J gene is TRBJ1-3, the V gene TRBV5-1; D possibly corresponds to TRBD1 (6 bases). CDR1 and CDR2 from the germline V gene are SGHRS and YFSETQ. The CDR3 is made up of 14 amino acids. V gave up 4 bases and J gave up 8 bases, with 16 bases separating them. For the CDR3, the DNA is TGCGCCAGCAGCGACCGTCTTACAGGGCACACCATATATTTT. This encodes CASSDRLTGHTIYF.

The genes are TRBV3-1 and TRBJ2-1; 12 bases match TRBD2. Germline V gene sequence: CDR1 LGHDT, CDR2 YNNKEL (reference sequence). The CDR3 loop spans 19 amino acids. V lost 6 bases, J lost 3 bases, and 15 bases stayed unmatched. The CDR3 sequence is CASSFIRLAGGPFYNEQFF. CDR3 coding DNA: TGTGCCAGCAGTTTTATTAGGCTAGCGGGGGGGCCGTTCTACAATGAGCAGTTCTTC.

This clonotype appeared a few times. This chain connects TRBV29-1 to TRBJ1-3; 7 bases fit TRBD1. The CDR3 loop spans 13 amino acids. J gave up 4 bases and V 5 bases, and 5 bases lay outside the gene matches. Germline V gives CDR1 SQVTM, CDR2 ANQGSEA. The DNA for the CDR3 is TGCAGCGTTTACAGGGGAGCCGGAAACACCATATATTTT. Its translation is CSVYRGAGNTIYF.

The chain links TRBV7-2 to TRBJ2-4; D may match TRBD1 or TRBD2 (6 bases each). V was shortened by 1 base and J by 7 bases, with 14 bases between the two germline ends. The CDR3 runs 15 residues. From germline, CDR1 is SGHTA and CDR2 FQGNSA. In DNA form, the CDR3 reads TGTGCCAGCAGCTTAGAGGGCCGGAGGGGGAACATTCAGTACTTC. Its translation: CASSLEGRRGNIQYF.

The CDR3 here is CASSPVTGQNEKLFF. CDR3 DNA: TGTGCCAGCAGTCCGGTGACAGGCCAAAATGAAAAACTGTTTTTT. The chain is built from TRBV27 and TRBJ1-4; tentatively, D is TRBD1 (6 bases). The ends were cut back, 5 bases at V and 5 bases at J, with 15 bases in the middle. Germline V lookup: CDR1 MNHEY, CDR2 SMNVEV (reference sequence). The CDR3 extends over 15 amino acids.

The chain has TRBV12-3 or TRBV12-4 and TRBJ1-1; possible D gene TRBD1, 6 bases. The CDR3 runs to 12 residues. With 7 bases removed from V and 11 bases from J, the gap between germline ends came to 17 bases. The CDR3 nucleotides read TGTGCCAGCACCCTGGGGGGGGGGCGGGCTTTCTTT. Encoded protein: CASTLGGGRAFF.

The chain couples TRBV5-1 to TRBJ2-7; 7 bases align to TRBD2. The germline gives CDR1 SGHRS, CDR2 YFSETQ. Germline trimming cut 0 bases from V and 6 bases from J; bases unmatched to any gene: 6. The CDR3 covers 14 residues. CDR3 nucleotides: TGCGCCAGCAGCTTGGAGGTCGGCGGGGGCGAGCAGTACTTC. The encoded protein is CASSLEVGGGEQYF.

This clonotype came up a few times. This chain links TRBV7-2 with TRBJ2-7; D possibly corresponds to TRBD1 (7 bases). Trimming shortened V by 4 bases and J by 2 bases, and 15 bases separated the two germline ends. The CDR3 sequence is 15 residues long. From germline, CDR1 is SGHTA and CDR2 FQGNSA. CDR3 sequence: CASSSAGGQTYEQYF. The CDR3 nucleotides read TGTGCCAGCAGCTCGGCCGGGGGACAGACCTACGAGCAGTACTTC.

The chain combines TRBV2 with TRBJ1-5; D not certain. V gave up 8 bases and J gave up 4 bases, with 15 bases separating them. This CDR3 comprises 14 residues. The germline V gene encodes CDR1 SNHLY and CDR2 FYNNEI. The CDR3: CASRNGRANQPQHF. The CDR3 DNA sequence: TGTGCCAGCCGGAACGGCCGCGCGAATCAGCCCCAGCATTTT.

This clonotype came up a few times. The V and J genes are TRBV3-1 and TRBJ2-2; D could derive from TRBD1 or TRBD2 (6 bases each). CDR3 length equals 15 residues. The germline CDR1 and CDR2 sequences are LGHDT and YNNKEL (reference sequence). The ends were cut back, 2 bases at V and 7 bases at J, with 14 bases in the middle. The CDR3 DNA sequence: TGTGCCAGCAGCCAACGATCGGGGGCGGTCGGGGAGCTGTTTTTT. This translates into CASSQRSGAVGELFF.

This clonotype was counted only a few times. The rearrangement joins TRBV7-9 to TRBJ1-5; D ambiguous. This CDR3 comprises 15 residues. V lost 6 bases to trimming and J lost 6 bases, with 18 bases between them. Germline V gene sequence: CDR1 SEHNR, CDR2 FQNEAQ (reference sequence). CDR3 region: CASSSAWESGQPQHF. The CDR3 region has the DNA TGTGCCAGCAGTTCCGCTTGGGAATCGGGTCAGCCCCAGCATTTT.